Following are 10 T cell receptor beta chains from one sample sequenced in a study of blood T cell repertoires in COVID-19. Sequencing was performed with immunoSEQ multiplex PCR; in TCRdb, only in-frame clones are kept and a portion is missing. The sample yields a few hundred thousand clones, more than 75% seen once. The specimen was peripheral blood. These receptors came from a woman older than 75 with COVID-19, enrolled during active disease.

The chain joins TRBV30 to TRBJ2-7; no clear D gene. The CDR3 length is 15 residues. The V and J ends lost 1 base and 6 bases respectively, with 19 bases between them. CDR1 GTSNPN and CDR2 SVGIG come from the germline V gene (reference sequence). The CDR3 DNA reads TGTGCCTGGAGTGGCGGCAGTAGCACGCGTGGCGAGCAGTACTTC. The encoded protein is CAWSGGSSTRGEQYF. Full variable domain (missing parts from reference TRBV30 and TRBJ2-7): SQTIHQWPATLVQPVGSPLSLECTVEGTSNPNLYWYRQAAGRGLQLLFYSVGIGQISSEVPQNLSASRPQDRQFILSSKKLLLSDSGFYLCAWSGGSSTRGEQYFGPGTRLTVT.

The rearrangement uses TRBV28 and TRBJ1-2, with TRBD1 as a possible D gene (5 bases). The germline CDR1 and CDR2 sequences are MDHEN and SYDVKM. The CDR3 runs 14 residues. Trimming shortened V by 3 bases and J by 4 bases, and 12 bases separated the two germline ends. The CDR3, as DNA: TGTGCCAGCAGTTTCATAGGAAGGGGCTATGGCTACACCTTC. The encoded protein is CASSFIGRGYGYTF.

This clone has only one observation. The genes are TRBV28 and TRBJ2-1; 14 nucleotides match TRBD2. The CDR3 runs 16 residues. Per germline, CDR1 MDHEN and CDR2 SYDVKM. The ends lost 8 bases at V and 7 bases at J; junction bases unmatched: 10. CDR3 loop: CASGGTSGSDKNEQFF. CDR3 DNA: TGTGCCAGCGGAGGGACTAGCGGGAGTGATAAGAATGAGCAGTTCTTC.

V gene TRBV6-5 combines with J gene TRBJ1-5; TRBD1 is a possible D gene (6 bases). Germline-derived CDR1 and CDR2 are MNHEY and SVGAGI. V was clipped by 10 bases and J by 2 bases, with 18 bases between them. This CDR3 is 15 amino acids long. This CDR3 is CATHRGGDGNQPQHF. The CDR3, as DNA: TGTGCCACCCACCGAGGGGGAGACGGCAATCAGCCCCAGCATTTT.

This clone was recorded a few times. The chain is built from TRBV19 and TRBJ2-1; D gene uncertain. The germline V gene has CDR1 LNHDA and CDR2 SQIVND (reference sequence). The CDR3 spans 14 residues. V lost 5 bases, J lost 3 bases, and 11 bases lay in between. CDR3 sequence reads: CASSPSGLYNEQFF. As DNA, the CDR3 is TGTGCCAGTAGTCCCTCAGGCCTCTACAATGAGCAGTTCTTC.

The chain uses TRBV3-1 (or the pseudogene TRBV3-2) and TRBJ2-1, with D perhaps matching TRBD1 (6 bases). The V end lost 4 bases, the J end lost 0 bases, and 16 bases lay between the germline ends. Germline loops: CDR1 LGHDT, CDR2 YNNKEL (reference sequence). There are 17 residues in the CDR3. The chain's CDR3 is CASSRTPTGSSYNEQFF. In DNA form, the CDR3 reads TGTGCCAGCAGCCGGACCCCCACAGGGTCCTCCTACAATGAGCAGTTCTTC.

This sequence joins TRBV10-2 and TRBJ1-2, with TRBD1 matching 7 bases. Germline loops: CDR1 WSHSY, CDR2 SAAADI. The CDR3 loop spans 18 amino acids. V dropped 0 bases and J dropped 0; count of bases not matched to a gene: 10. CDR3 bases: TGCGCCAGCAGTGAGTCGATAGGAGGGACAGAGTCTAACTATGGCTACACCTTC. It specifies CASSESIGGTESNYGYTF.

This clone was counted at least ten times. V and J are TRBV18 and TRBJ2-7; 7 bases are shared with TRBD1. CDR3 length equals 15 residues. V shed 3 bases, J shed 5 bases, and the junction held 10 bases outside the gene matches. Germline CDR1 KGHSH, CDR2 LQKENI. The CDR3 loop reads CASSPTGARLNEQYF. The DNA of the CDR3 is TGTGCCAGCTCACCTACAGGGGCGAGGCTTAACGAGCAGTACTTC.

The chain employs TRBV24-1 and TRBJ2-1; 8 bases align to TRBD1. The CDR3 is 14 residues long. CDR1 is KGHDR, CDR2 SFDVKD, per germline. The V gene end was trimmed by 8 bases and the J gene end by 5 bases; junction bases not matched to a gene: 7. CDR3 DNA sequence: TGTGCCACCACCACAGGGGGGCCGAACAATGAGCAGTTCTTC. This sequence encodes CATTTGGPNNEQFF.

This clone was observed once. The rearrangement uses TRBV9 and TRBJ1-4; maybe TRBD1 (5 bases). The CDR3 has 14 residues. Germline V lookup: CDR1 SGDLS, CDR2 YYNGEE. V dropped 0 bases and J dropped 7 bases, with 10 bases sitting between them. The CDR3: CASSVGSGSEKLFF. CDR3 nucleotide sequence: TGTGCCAGCAGCGTAGGGTCAGGGTCTGAAAAACTGTTTTTT. Full variable domain (rest looked up from reference TRBV9 and TRBJ1-4): DSGVTQTPKHLITATGQRVTLRCSPRSGDLSVYWYQQSLDQGLQFLIQYYNGEERAKGNILERFSAQQFPDLHSELNLSSLELGDSALYFCASSVGSGSEKLFFGSGTQLSVL.